A single TCR beta chain is shown here with its context. Its antigen remains unidentified. One entry per CDR3 protein results from TCRdb running MiXCR on the RT-PCR reads. The sample contains about 9,600 distinct CDR3 sequences, 70% to 90% of which appear only once. The entry originates in a study of yellow fever vaccine responses in identical twins. Study-level points and caveats: A vaccine T cell response that seemed partly convergent and partly personalized was reported in twins.

After removal of 1 base from V and 9 bases from J, the junction contained 14 bases not matched to a gene. The CDR3 contains 17 residues. Germline V gene lookup returns CDR1 SQVTM and CDR2 ANQGSEA. This specimen was T cells from blood (PBMCs), unsorted or a sorted subset (not recorded which), taken before or after yellow fever vaccination (not recorded which). The V call is TRBV29-1, the J call TRBJ2-1; TRBD2 aligns across 11 bases. The sequence derives from a woman younger than 30 who received the yellow fever vaccine. The CDR3 sequence is CSVEGGSSGRTTTEQFF. CDR3 nucleotide sequence: TGCAGCGTTGAAGGGGGTTCTAGCGGGAGGACGACAACTGAGCAGTTCTTC.